The 23 T cell receptor beta chains below were found in one sample sequenced in a study of T-cell reconstitution after alpha-beta-depleted transplantation in children. Preparation of the TCRbeta library involved a method that used unique molecular identifiers. Via MiXCR, TCRdb re-called the PCR reads, giving one row per CDR3 protein. This table has 140,000 to 150,000 distinct CDR3 sequences, around 9% appearing once. The source material was PBMCs, mostly from graft donor cells, sampled 180 days after TCRalphabeta/CD19-depleted stem cell transplant. Every receptor here comes from a female patient younger than 10 who had a stem cell transplant for congenital amegakaryocytic thrombocytopenia, so the T cells may come from the graft donor.

The rearrangement uses TRBV24-1 and TRBJ1-2; D may be TRBD1 (5 bases). The germline V and J ends were trimmed by 9 bases and 4 bases, with 20 bases remaining between them. Looked up from germline, CDR1 is KGHDR and CDR2 is SFDVKD. CDR3 length: 15 amino acids. The CDR3 nucleotides are TGTGCCACCCAAGGGACCGGCAACCGCGGCTATGGCTACACCTTC. Its protein is CATQGTGNRGYGYTF.

The gene calls are TRBV5-1 and TRBJ2-3; D is unresolved. The CDR3 is 17 residues long. Trimming shortened V by 4 bases and J by 4 bases, and 22 bases separated the two germline ends. Germline V gene data show CDR1 as SGHRS and CDR2 as YFSETQ. This CDR3 is CASSTLRPYTAPDTQYF. The CDR3 nucleotides read TGCGCCAGCAGCACGCTCCGGCCCTACACGGCCCCAGATACGCAGTATTTT.

This clonotype was detected ten times or more. The gene calls are TRBV20-1 and TRBJ2-7, with 9 bases that match TRBD1. Losses at the gene ends were 6 bases for V and 3 bases for J; bases not matched to a gene: 6. Germline V gene data show CDR1 as DFQATT and CDR2 as SNEGSKA (reference sequence). The CDR3 contains 13 residues. The chain's CDR3 is CSATGTGFYEQYF. The CDR3 nucleotides read TGCAGTGCAACCGGGACAGGGTTCTACGAGCAGTACTTC.

This clonotype was seen at least ten times. This rearrangement joins TRBV9 to TRBJ1-5; D call uncertain. The CDR3 totals 13 residues. Germline V lookup: CDR1 SGDLS, CDR2 YYNGEE. V gave up 0 bases and J gave up 3 bases, with 4 bases separating them. The CDR3 DNA follows: TGTGCCAGCAGCGTAGCTGACAATCAGCCCCAGCATTTT. Translating it yields CASSVADNQPQHF.

This chain joins TRBV18 and TRBJ2-7, with TRBD2 matching 13 bases. V was clipped by 3 bases and J by 5 bases; unmatched bases: 1. The CDR3 loop spans 14 amino acids. Germline V gene sequence: CDR1 KGHSH, CDR2 LQKENI. The CDR3 loop is CASSPGTSGDEQYF. CDR3 nucleotides: TGTGCCAGCTCACCCGGGACTAGCGGGGACGAGCAGTACTTC.

Written as DNA, the CDR3 is TGTGCCAGCATGCAGGCGGAGACCCAGTACTTC. Protein product: CASMQAETQYF. V and J are TRBV7-2 and TRBJ2-5, with D uncertain. Germline CDR1 reads SGHTA; CDR2 reads FQGNSA. The CDR3 runs 11 residues. V lost 7 bases and J lost 5, with 8 bases in between.

This clonotype was seen many times. V usage is TRBV29-1 and J usage is TRBJ1-1; no clear D gene. The length of the CDR3 is 13 residues. The V and J ends lost 3 bases and 0 bases respectively, with 8 bases between them. Germline loops: CDR1 SQVTM, CDR2 ANQGSEA. CDR3 nucleotides: TGCAGCGTTGACTCACTATTGAACACTGAAGCTTTCTTT. It encodes CSVDSLLNTEAFF.

This clonotype was seen ten or more times. This chain joins TRBV4-1 and TRBJ2-1, with TRBD2 matching 8 bases. Germline V CDR1 and CDR2: MGHRA, YSYEKL. This CDR3 contains 16 residues. Trimming removed 2 bases from V and 6 bases from J; junction bases left unmatched: 9. CDR3 loop: CASSQTLAETGNEQFF. The CDR3 DNA follows: TGCGCCAGCAGCCAAACACTAGCGGAAACCGGCAATGAGCAGTTCTTC.

The genes are TRBV30 and TRBJ1-2; weak D call: TRBD1 (5 bases). Trimming removed 3 bases from V and 1 base from J, with 18 bases in between. The CDR3 has 16 amino acids. Per germline, CDR1 GTSNPN and CDR2 SVGIG (reference sequence). The CDR3 region is CAWRALDSLSNYGYTF. CDR3 nucleotide sequence: TGTGCCTGGAGAGCGCTCGACAGTTTAAGTAACTATGGCTACACCTTC.

A few counts support this clonotype. The rearrangement joins TRBV12-3 or TRBV12-4 to TRBJ2-7, with D perhaps matching TRBD2 (5 bases). V was clipped by 6 bases and J by 3 bases, with 12 bases between them. This CDR3 has 13 residues. Here the CDR3 DNA reads TGTGCCAGCAGCCCTGGGAGTTTCTACGAGCAGTACTTC. Its protein product is CASSPGSFYEQYF.

This clonotype was recorded at least ten times. J is TRBJ1-2 and V is TRBV20-1, with D unclear. The CDR3 consists of 15 residues. V dropped 0 bases and J dropped 4 bases, with 15 bases sitting between them. CDR1 and CDR2 (germline): DFQATT, SNEGSKA (reference sequence). The chain's CDR3 is CSARDLTLAGYGYTF. The CDR3 nucleotides are TGCAGTGCTAGAGACCTGACATTGGCGGGCTATGGCTACACCTTC.

This clonotype was detected a few times. This chain connects TRBV2 to TRBJ2-5, with D perhaps TRBD1 (6 bases). From germline, CDR1 is SNHLY and CDR2 FYNNEI. The CDR3 is 16 residues long. V lost 1 base to trimming and J lost 4 bases, with 16 bases between them. CDR3: CASSEGGRTGGETQYF. Written as DNA, the CDR3 is TGTGCCAGCAGTGAAGGGGGGCGAACCGGTGGAGAGACCCAGTACTTC.

Worth noting for this clonotype: A much larger clone lies one base from this, so it may be a read error. This chain joins TRBV6-5 and TRBJ2-3; perhaps D is TRBD1 or TRBD2 (6 bases each). The CDR3 covers 16 residues. Per germline, CDR1 MNHEY and CDR2 SVGAGI. V lost 0 bases to trimming and J lost 5 bases, with 15 bases between them. The DNA for the CDR3 is TGTGCCAGCAGTTACTCGGCCAGGGGAGGACGAGATACGCAGTATTTT. Residues: CASSYSARGGRDTQYF.

Turning to this clonotype: This may arise from a read error, as a much more abundant clone is one base away. The V and J genes are TRBV20-1 and TRBJ2-3; the D gene could be TRBD1 or TRBD2 (5 bases each). The V end lost 6 bases, the J end lost 4 bases, and 20 bases lay between the germline ends. Germline CDR1 and CDR2: DFQATT and SNEGSKA (reference sequence). The CDR3 is 15 amino acids. The CDR3: CSAEDGAWSADTQYF. The CDR3 DNA reads TGCAGTGCGGAGGATGGGGCGTGGTCGGCAGATACGCAGTATTTT.

This clonotype appeared a few times. The rearrangement uses TRBV5-1 and TRBJ1-2; the D is unclear. The V end was cut by 4 bases, the J end by 4 bases, with 11 bases between. The CDR3 totals 13 residues. Germline CDR1 SGHRS, CDR2 YFSETQ. The CDR3 nucleotides are TGCGCCAGCAGCCTGGGGAACAGCTATGGCTACACCTTC. This translates into CASSLGNSYGYTF. Combining the CDR3 with reference TRBV5-1 and TRBJ1-2 gives the whole variable domain KAGVTQTPRYLIKTRGQQVTLSCSPISGHRSVSWYQQTPGQGLQFLFEYFSETQRNKGNFPGRFSGRQFSNSRSEMNVSTLELGDSALYLCASSLGNSYGYTFGSGTRLTVV.

The table lists this clonotype with many counts. J is TRBJ2-3 and V is TRBV12-3 or TRBV12-4; D uncertain. V was cut by 5 bases and J by 2 bases, with 17 bases left in between. The CDR3 is made up of 16 amino acids. CDR3 residues: CASSTRWVGNTDTQYF. CDR3 nucleotide sequence: TGTGCCAGCAGTACCAGATGGGTGGGGAACACAGATACGCAGTATTTT.

In its sample, this clonotype was seen a few times. This rearrangement joins TRBV24-1 to TRBJ2-3, with 8 bases lining up with TRBD1. CDR1 KGHDR and CDR2 SFDVKD come from the germline V gene. Trimming cost V 6 bases and J 2 bases; bases outside gene matches: 9. The CDR3 is made up of 16 amino acids. CDR3 loop: CATSPARTGYTDTQYF. CDR3 nucleotide sequence: TGTGCCACCAGTCCTGCACGGACAGGGTACACAGATACGCAGTATTTT.

This clonotype was picked up many times. The chain uses TRBV7-9 and TRBJ1-1; a weak D match, TRBD1 (6 bases). Germline-derived CDR1 and CDR2 are SEHNR and FQNEAQ (reference sequence). The germline V and J ends were trimmed by 6 bases and 4 bases, with 12 bases remaining between them. The CDR3 length is 13 residues. In nucleotides, the CDR3 is TGTGCCAGCAGTTTTAGCAGGGGCACTGAAGCTTTCTTT. This translates into CASSFSRGTEAFF.

The J gene is TRBJ2-1, the V gene TRBV20-1; tentative D call: TRBD2 (6 bases). The CDR3 extends over 14 amino acids. Germline CDR1 and CDR2: DFQATT and SNEGSKA (reference sequence). CDR3 in DNA: TGCAGCCGTACTCATGGGACTTGGGAGGATGAGCAGTTCTTC. This sequence encodes CSRTHGTWEDEQFF.

In this sample, this clonotype turned up many times. This chain joins TRBV12-3 or TRBV12-4 and TRBJ1-3, with D unclear. The CDR3 is 14 amino acids. The V gene lost 5 bases and the J gene lost 0 bases, with 8 bases spanning the gap. CDR3 bases: TGTGCCAGCAGTCACGTACCCTCTGGAAACACCATATATTTT. It yields the protein CASSHVPSGNTIYF.

This clonotype has ten or more counts. V is TRBV6-1 and J is TRBJ1-4, with a weak D call TRBD1 (5 bases). This CDR3 contains 15 residues. The germline V gene has CDR1 MNHNS and CDR2 SASEGT. Trimming took off 1 base at V and 10 bases at J, with 16 bases between the two ends. CDR3 loop: CASSEVLGEGGKLFF. CDR3 in DNA: TGTGCCAGCAGTGAAGTTTTAGGGGAAGGAGGAAAACTGTTTTTT.

The chain links TRBV14 to TRBJ2-1, with a possible D match to TRBD2 (5 bases). CDR3 length: 15 amino acids. Per germline, CDR1 SGHDN and CDR2 FVKESK. V lost 2 bases and J 7 bases, leaving 15 bases between the germline ends. This CDR3 is CASSQKITRVNEQFF. The CDR3 bases are TGTGCCAGCAGCCAAAAAATCACTAGGGTAAATGAGCAGTTCTTC.

This clonotype has at least ten counts. The gene calls are TRBV5-6 and TRBJ2-2, with TRBD2 as a possible D gene (5 bases). From germline, CDR1 is SGHDT and CDR2 YYEEEE. With 2 bases removed from V and 4 bases from J, the gap between germline ends came to 9 bases. This CDR3 is built from 14 residues. CDR3 sequence reads: CASSFLEGTGELFF. The CDR3 DNA reads as TGTGCCAGCAGCTTCCTAGAGGGCACCGGGGAGCTGTTTTTT.